This T cell receptor beta chain was profiled in a study of control samples from healthy donors and cancer patients. The CDR3 has 19 amino acids. Germline trimming cut 1 base from V and 0 bases from J; bases unmatched to any gene: 11. Germline values: CDR1 SGHVS, CDR2 FQNEAQ. Here immunoSEQ multiplex PCR was the method, and the copy in TCRdb shows in-frame clones only, minus some. The sample holds about 170,000 clones, 91% seen once. The rearrangement uses TRBV7-8 and TRBJ2-1, with 8 bases matching TRBD2. Material: blood. This clonotype was sampled from a woman aged 25 to 39 in good health. CDR3 bases: TGTGCCAGCAGCTTAGGTCGGGGAGCGGGAGCGAGCTCCTACAATGAGCAGTTCTTC. Protein product: CASSLGRGAGASSYNEQFF.